The 13 T cell receptor beta chains presented below share a single source sample, sequenced in a study of shared clonotypes between healthy human individuals (dated by TCRdb to 2020 to 2022). Receptors were amplified or captured by the immunoSEQ multiplex PCR assay. The table comes from immuneACCESS by way of TCRdb, which keeps in-frame sequences with V and J called. Part of the clones is missing from these tables; in studies checked, under half for an unresolved V gene and the rest for unknown reasons. The sample table lists about 680,000 clones, about 91% of them with a count of one. About 24% of the sample is taken by the ten largest. For the CD8 naive samples, CD45RO-negative cells were positively selected for CCR7, yielding a CD45RA+CCR7+ population from which TemRA cells were excluded. Sequencing was performed on naive CD8+ T cells sorted from blood. In the paper's terms, the cell subset or site label means: CD45RA+CCR7+. Receptors originate from a young man in good health.

This clone appeared once. CDR3 residues: CASGLASYNEQFF. Here the CDR3 DNA reads TGTGCCAGCGGGCTAGCGTCCTACAATGAGCAGTTCTTC. The V gene is TRBV27, the J gene TRBJ2-1, with a tentative D call TRBD2 (6 bases). In germline, CDR1 is MNHEY, CDR2 SMNVEV (reference sequence). This CDR3 comprises 13 residues. V lost 8 bases to trimming and J lost 1 base, with 9 bases between them.

This clone was picked up one time. Within the sample, other DNA sequences also encode this same CDR3. The chain couples TRBV9 to TRBJ2-3; unclear D gene. The V end was cut by 0 bases, the J end by 5 bases, with 7 bases between. The CDR3 runs to 13 residues. Germline CDR1 SGDLS, CDR2 YYNGEE. CDR3 sequence: CASSVAGEDTQYF. CDR3 sequence (DNA): TGTGCCAGCAGCGTAGCTGGTGAAGATACGCAGTATTTT.

V is TRBV6-5 and J is TRBJ2-7, with 7 bases that match TRBD1. Trimming removed 2 bases from V and 2 bases from J; junction bases left unmatched: 9. Per germline, CDR1 MNHEY and CDR2 SVGAGI. The CDR3 length is 16 residues. The CDR3 DNA reads as TGTGCCAGCAGTTACGCAGGGGGACGGCCTACCTACGAGCAGTACTTC. It is translated as CASSYAGGRPTYEQYF.

The chain combines TRBV27 with TRBJ2-3; possibly TRBD1 for D (7 bases). Germline lookup yields CDR1 MNHEY and CDR2 SMNVEV (reference sequence). CDR3 length: 15 residues. Trimming shortened V by 6 bases and J by 3 bases, and 16 bases separated the two germline ends. The CDR3 reads CASSKAAGGTDTQYF. The CDR3 region has the DNA TGTGCCAGCAGCAAGGCGGCAGGGGGGACAGATACGCAGTATTTT.

This rearrangement joins TRBV5-1 to TRBJ2-5; 10 nucleotides match TRBD1. Germline loops: CDR1 SGHRS, CDR2 YFSETQ. This CDR3 is built from 18 residues. V lost 4 bases, J lost 1 base, and 13 bases stayed unmatched. The CDR3 DNA follows: TGCGCCAGCAGCCCTGGGACAGGGGAAACTATAGCCCAAGAGACCCAGTACTTC. Residues: CASSPGTGETIAQETQYF.

The chain combines TRBV2 with TRBJ2-5; 11 bases match TRBD2. The CDR3 has 15 residues. The V gene's germline CDR1 is SNHLY and CDR2 FYNNEI. Germline trimming cut 6 bases from V and 0 bases from J; bases unmatched to any gene: 3. The CDR3 nucleotides read TGTGCCAGCAGCCAACTAGCGGGGGACCAAGAGACCCAGTACTTC. It yields the protein CASSQLAGDQETQYF.

The chain recombines TRBV10-2 with TRBJ2-7; 10 nucleotides match TRBD2. Losses at the gene ends were 2 bases for V and 5 bases for J; bases not matched to a gene: 3. This CDR3 is built from 14 residues. CDR1 is WSHSY and CDR2 is SAAADI in the germline V gene. CDR3 in amino acids: CASSETSGMNEQYF. DNA for the CDR3: TGCGCCAGCAGTGAGACTAGCGGGATGAACGAGCAGTACTTC.

V usage is TRBV6-6 and J usage is TRBJ2-1; D remains ambiguous. V was trimmed by 5 bases and J by 0 bases, leaving 14 bases between them. The CDR3 has 16 residues. Germline lookup yields CDR1 MNHNY and CDR2 SVGAGI (reference sequence). The CDR3: CASSRRVEGSYNEQFF. As DNA, the CDR3 is TGTGCCAGCAGTCGACGAGTCGAAGGCTCCTACAATGAGCAGTTCTTC.

In the case of this clone: At one of its ends the junction is not consistent with the germline gene, which may arise from a read error. Other DNA sequences in the sample encode the same CDR3. The chain recombines TRBV27 with TRBJ2-7; tentative D call: TRBD2 (6 bases). CDR3 length: 14 amino acids. Germline lookup yields CDR1 MNHEY and CDR2 SMNVEV (reference sequence). The CDR3 sequence: CASSLSGSSYEQYF. The CDR3 DNA reads as TGTGCCAGCAGTCTATCCGGGAGCTCCTACGAGCAGTACTTC.

The chain is built from TRBV28 and TRBJ2-3; no definite D call. The ends were cut back, 3 bases at V and 1 base at J, with 8 bases in the middle. The germline CDR1 and CDR2 sequences are MDHEN and SYDVKM. The CDR3 is 14 residues long. CDR3 bases: TGTGCCAGCAGTTTCGACGGTGGCACAGATACGCAGTATTTT. It yields the protein CASSFDGGTDTQYF.

The chain uses TRBV14 and TRBJ2-2; D gene unclear. CDR1 is SGHDN, CDR2 FVKESK, per germline. The CDR3 is made up of 17 amino acids. V dropped 0 bases and J dropped 2 bases, with 13 bases sitting between them. The CDR3 loop reads CASSQDWQKSNTGELFF. The CDR3 DNA sequence: TGTGCCAGCAGCCAAGATTGGCAGAAAAGTAACACCGGGGAGCTGTTTTTT.

The chain has TRBV28 and TRBJ2-7, with 9 bases lining up with TRBD1. This CDR3 is 15 amino acids long. CDR1 and CDR2 (germline): MDHEN, SYDVKM. Trimming cost V 2 bases and J 5 bases; bases outside gene matches: 7. CDR3 in amino acids: CASSLGTGSFNEQYF. The CDR3 nucleotides read TGTGCCAGCAGTTTAGGGACAGGGAGTTTTAACGAGCAGTACTTC.

V and J are TRBV2 and TRBJ2-1; D call uncertain. Per germline, CDR1 SNHLY and CDR2 FYNNEI. V was trimmed by 7 bases and J by 1 base, leaving 11 bases between them. The length of the CDR3 is 14 residues. The CDR3 region is CASNPIGSYNEQFF. In nucleotides, the CDR3 is TGTGCCAGCAATCCCATTGGGTCCTACAATGAGCAGTTCTTC.